The 14 T cell receptor beta chains presented below share a single source sample, sequenced in a study of Graves' ophthalmopathy and Graves' hyperthyroidism. The study amplified TCR beta CDR3 regions using RNA transcripts. In the first round, RT-PCR was carried out with HTBI primers, and a multiplex PCR formed the second round. TCRdb used MiXCR to reprocess the multiplex PCR reads, holding one entry per CDR3 protein. The sample shows almost 750,000 distinct CDR3 sequences, roughly 40% of them seen only once. The sequencing input was peripheral blood. These receptors originate from an adult man with Graves' ophthalmopathy.

This clonotype was seen more than once but under ten times. CDR3 nucleotide sequence: TGTGCCAGCAGCCAAGGGACTAGCGGAGACCAAGAGACCCAGTACTTC. This gives the protein CASSQGTSGDQETQYF. The chain couples TRBV4-2 to TRBJ2-5; 10 bases are a match to TRBD2. V gave up 1 base and J gave up 0 bases; unmatched junction bases: 2. Looked up from germline, CDR1 is LGHNA and CDR2 is YNFKEQ. The CDR3 is made up of 16 amino acids.

The V call is TRBV25-1, the J call TRBJ2-7; D gene uncertain. Germline loops: CDR1 MGHDK, CDR2 SYGVNS. V was shortened by 1 base and J by 7 bases, with 17 bases between the two germline ends. The CDR3 is 15 amino acids. The DNA for the CDR3 is TGTGCCAGCAGTGAATTAGGAAGGTCCTACAATGAGCAGTACTTC. The encoded protein is CASSELGRSYNEQYF.

The chain couples TRBV10-2 to TRBJ2-7; tentative D call: TRBD1 (7 bases). The germline V gene encodes CDR1 WSHSY and CDR2 SAAADI. V was pared by 0 bases and J by 4 bases, with 10 bases between. CDR3 length: 14 residues. CDR3 protein: CASSESTGTYEQYF. CDR3 coding DNA: TGCGCCAGCAGTGAGTCGACAGGGACTTACGAGCAGTACTTC.

This clonotype was seen many times. CDR3 amino acids: CASSEFDKGVSYNSPLHF. The CDR3 region has the DNA TGTGCCAGCAGTGAATTCGATAAGGGGGTTTCCTATAATTCACCCCTCCACTTT. The chain recombines TRBV25-1 with TRBJ1-6, with D perhaps matching TRBD1 (6 bases). Germline loops: CDR1 MGHDK, CDR2 SYGVNS. The CDR3 spans 18 residues. Trimming cost V 1 base and J 1 base, with 14 bases left between them. Full variable domain (outside the CDR3, taken from reference TRBV25-1 and TRBJ1-6): EADIYQTPRYLVIGTGKKITLECSQTMGHDKMYWYQQDPGMELHLIHYSYGVNSTEKGDLSSESTVSRIRTEHFPLTLESARPSHTSQYLCASSEFDKGVSYNSPLHFGNGTRLTVT.

This clonotype was recorded many times. V usage is TRBV29-1 and J usage is TRBJ1-6, with D hard to call. This CDR3 spans 12 amino acids. In germline, CDR1 is SQVTM, CDR2 ANQGSEA. The CDR3 DNA follows: TGCAGAAGGGCAGAAAGAAATTCACCCCTCCACTTT. It is translated as CRRAERNSPLHF. Full variable domain (outside the CDR3, taken from reference TRBV29-1 and TRBJ1-6): SAVISQKPSRDICQRGTSLTIQCQVDSQVTMMFWYRQQPGQSLTLIATANQGSEATYESGFVIDKFPISRPNLTFSTLTVSNMSPEDSSIYLCRRAERNSPLHFGNGTRLTVT.

This chain joins TRBV6-1 and TRBJ1-1, with 7 bases fitting TRBD1. The CDR3 is 11 residues long. Germline values: CDR1 MNHNS, CDR2 SASEGT. V was clipped by 10 bases and J by 6 bases; unmatched bases: 5. CDR3 amino acids: CAIRTGPEAFF. CDR3 DNA: TGTGCCATACGGACAGGCCCTGAAGCTTTCTTT.

This clonotype was observed at least ten times. This chain connects TRBV15 to TRBJ1-1; D gene unclear. V was cut by 2 bases and J by 7 bases, with 17 bases left in between. The CDR3 contains 15 residues. The germline V gene has CDR1 LNHNV and CDR2 YYDKDF (reference sequence). The CDR3 DNA reads TGTGCCACCAGCAGATCCGTCCAAATCTCCGGTGAAGCTTTCTTT. Amino acid sequence: CATSRSVQISGEAFF.

J is TRBJ2-7 and V is TRBV6-5, with 13 bases identical to TRBD2. With 6 bases clipped from V and 5 bases from J, the junction kept 10 bases outside the gene matches. This CDR3 has 16 amino acids. Germline V CDR1 and CDR2: MNHEY, SVGAGI. The CDR3 nucleotides are TGTGCCAGCAGCAGCCCTACCGGGACTAGCGGGAACGAGCAGTACTTC. Translation: CASSSPTGTSGNEQYF.

Comment on this clonotype: A read error is likely, as this CDR3 ends without the conserved phenylalanine or tryptophan. No DNA is shown, since the ends of the CDR3 on it are uncertain; the CDR3 is the one TCRdb lists. The chain is built from TRBV15 and TRBJ2-6. Germline CDR1 is LNHNV and CDR2 is YYDKDF (reference sequence). The CDR3 numbers 8 amino acids, ends counted. The chain's CDR3 is CATSRDLT.

This clonotype was counted many times. The chain employs TRBV20-1 and TRBJ2-7; D unclear. CDR1 is DFQATT and CDR2 is SNEGSKA in the germline V gene (reference sequence). The CDR3 loop spans 14 amino acids. Between the trimmed V and J ends, which lost 4 bases and 6 bases, there was a span of 19 bases. The CDR3 DNA sequence: TGCAGTGCTACCCTCACCGGTTCCCACCTCGAGCAGTACTTC. The encoded protein is CSATLTGSHLEQYF.

This clonotype turned up a few times. This chain links TRBV2 with TRBJ2-7, with D possibly TRBD1 on 5 matching bases. Looked up from germline, CDR1 is SNHLY and CDR2 is FYNNEI. The CDR3 totals 18 residues. Trimming pared 5 bases from V and 4 bases from J, leaving 27 bases between. CDR3 coding DNA: TGTGCCAGCAGTTATCCCCGTGGCCGTGGGGCCAGGGCTTACGAGCAGTACTTC. It encodes CASSYPRGRGARAYEQYF.

In the case of this clonotype: The junction does not match germline at one end; this may be a read error. V is TRBV7-2 and J is TRBJ1-3; 9 positions match TRBD1. The V gene's germline CDR1 is SGHTA and CDR2 FQGNSA. This CDR3 comprises 14 residues. The CDR3 is CASSTGGSGSTIYF. DNA for the CDR3: TGTGCCAGCAGTACAGGGGGCTCTGGAAGCACCATATATTTT.

This sequence joins TRBV9 and TRBJ1-3, with D unresolved. This CDR3 is built from 16 residues. Trimming removed 0 bases at V and 0 bases at J, with 10 bases between. From germline, CDR1 is SGDLS and CDR2 YYNGEE. The CDR3: CASSVGSRASGNTIYF. As DNA, the CDR3 is TGTGCCAGCAGCGTAGGATCGAGAGCCTCTGGAAACACCATATATTTT.

A few counts support this clonotype. The V gene is TRBV20-1, the J gene TRBJ1-2; the D is unclear. The length of the CDR3 is 16 residues. The V end lost 0 bases, the J end lost 4 bases, and 18 bases lay between the germline ends. The germline gives CDR1 DFQATT, CDR2 SNEGSKA (reference sequence). For the CDR3, the DNA is TGCAGTGCTAGAGATGGAGGTAGTCACGGGAGCTATGGCTACACCTTC. Encoded protein: CSARDGGSHGSYGYTF.